This T cell receptor beta chain was recorded in a study of blood T cell repertoires in COVID-19 (TCRdb year 2020). A note on the overall study: Samples from collaborators originated in the United States, Italy and Spain and spanned both the acute and convalescent phases of COVID-19. The prospective study material was composed of cDNA or gDNA derived from T cells, B-cell-depleted T cells, or PBMCs. Subjects who had been exposed to COVID-19, were actively infected with it, or had recovered from it provided the deeply sampled blood TCRbeta repertoires that made up the dataset. The repertoires were released in a freely available public database intended as a resource for research on the immune response to SARS-CoV-2. The samples were drawn from two sources: the first 160 participants of the ongoing ImmuneRACE study, and 1,000 to 1,500 subjects contributed by 6 global collaborators. The sample metadata nearly always contained a de-identified subject ID, COVID-19 status, age in years and sex. Where HLA class I and class II types were available, the types were taken from metadata supplied by the sample provider, not from assay-based typing.

What the authors observed across the whole study: Clinical and demographic metadata were provided uncurated, with the amount varying by source and participant.

The immunoSEQ Assay, a bias-controlled multiplex PCR, was used to amplify TCRbeta CDR3 regions from genomic DNA. As for the original processing: The number of nucleated cells in each sample was estimated from the amplification of reference gene primers within the assay. Sequence reads were collapsed and filtered to measure the absolute abundance of every unique TCRbeta CDR3 rearrangement. For each sample, productive Simpson clonality was calculated as the square root of Simpson's diversity index over productive rearrangements. TCRdb's version of the immuneACCESS table is confined to in-frame rearrangements and falls short of the full clone set. An unresolved V gene accounts for under half of the shortfall where checked; the remainder is of unknown origin. That table is the source of V, J and clone size, and D and trimming were worked out from the DNA. The sample yields approximately 150,000 clones; over 70% were counted once. 10% of the sample goes to the ten largest clones.

The CDR3 holds 14 amino acids from the cysteine to the phenylalanine. The CDR3 DNA has 42 bases and is translated from base 1. Cut back by 7 bases and 6 bases, the V and J ends lie 18 bases apart. From the germline V gene, CDR1 is MDHEN and CDR2 is SYDVKM. About this clone itself: Its antigen is not yet known. No quality values exist for individual bases; no much larger clone is one base distant.

Whole blood was collected in K2EDTA tubes by collaborating institutions according to the institutions' own protocols. Collaborator samples were shipped for TCRbeta analysis as frozen whole blood, isolated PBMCs, or DNA extracted from either sample type. The source is a man aged 55 to 69 with active or convalescent COVID-19. Sequenced material: peripheral blood. The rearrangement combines TRBV28 with TRBJ1-2, and perhaps TRBD1 as D gene, on 5 matching bases. The DNA reads TGTGCCAGCAAGGAGGAGGGGCCCCCTCATGGCTACACCTTC. The resulting protein is CASKEEGPPHGYTF.